The rows below give T cell receptor beta chains drawn from one sample of a study of blood T cell repertoires in COVID-19. The assay was immunoSEQ multiplex PCR, and TCRdb's table has in-frame clones only and misses some. The data show some 170,000 clones, about 81% seen once. The sequenced material came from peripheral blood. Receptors originate from a man aged 60 to 75 with active or convalescent COVID-19. CDR3s leave out the opening cysteine and the closing phenylalanine or tryptophan. Each record gives: J gene, V gene, CDR3 protein.

>TRBJ1-1|TRBV7-8
ASSLAAVMNTEAF
>TRBJ2-1|TRBV2
ASSEQAGGLYNEQF
>TRBJ2-7|TRBV19
ASSIGPAGEQY
>TRBJ2-1|TRBV6-1
ASSELRGVTPYNEQF
>TRBJ2-2|TRBV9
ASSVAQGTGELF
>TRBJ1-1|TRBV18
ASSETGEAF
>TRBJ1-3|TRBV7-2
ASSSQGISGNTIY
>TRBJ2-7|TRBV9
ASSLRDRSYEQY
>TRBJ1-1|TRBV19
ASSTGMNTEAF
>TRBJ2-7|TRBV12-3/TRBV12-4
ASSLDGGYEQY
>TRBJ2-5|TRBV20-1
SGAGEETQY
>TRBJ1-2|TRBV3-1/TRBV3-2
ASSQAGLGAYGYT
>TRBJ1-6|TRBV5-1
ASTGTGNSPLH
>TRBJ1-2|TRBV6-6
ASSVGRDYGYT
>TRBJ2-1|TRBV11-1
ASSADTYNEQF
>TRBJ2-7|TRBV15
ATSRGLAGGTYEQY